The 26 T cell receptor beta chains below were found in one sample sequenced in a study of cytomegalovirus exposure and HLA in healthy donors. A multiplex PCR was run with 60 Vbeta primers and 13 Jbeta primers. Produced via immunoSEQ multiplex PCR; TCRdb's table is partial and in-frame only. Of under 200,000 clones detected, 75% appear once; the ten largest clones hold roughly 3%. Sequenced input: PBMCs. The source of these receptors is a woman aged 45-65 years in good health and CMV-seropositive.

The chain carries TRBV4-1 and TRBJ1-4; D perhaps matches TRBD1 (6 bases). There are 16 residues in the CDR3. Trimming left V 4 bases short and J 4 bases short, with 16 bases between. Germline V gene sequence: CDR1 MGHRA, CDR2 YSYEKL. CDR3 region: CASSLLTGRGNEKLFF. CDR3 coding DNA: TGCGCCAGCAGCCTCCTTACAGGGAGGGGTAATGAAAAACTGTTTTTT.

The genes are TRBV2 and TRBJ1-5; 7 positions agree with TRBD1. CDR1 and CDR2 from the germline V gene are SNHLY and FYNNEI. This CDR3 region has 13 residues. V trimming: 7 bases; J trimming: 6 bases; junction bases outside the gene matches: 6. Written as DNA, the CDR3 is TGTGCCAGCACTAAAGACAGGGCTCAGCCCCAGCATTTT. Protein sequence: CASTKDRAQPQHF.

V is TRBV9 and J is TRBJ1-3; TRBD1 matches 7 bases. V was pared by 3 bases and J by 0 bases, with 9 bases of the junction left unmatched. The CDR3 is 17 residues long. From germline, CDR1 is SGDLS and CDR2 YYNGEE. Written as DNA, the CDR3 is TGTGCCAGCAGCGCCCGACAGGGTACGAGCTCTGGAAACACCATATATTTT. Translated: CASSARQGTSSGNTIYF.

The table lists this clone with a count of one. The genes are TRBV6-1 and TRBJ1-4; TRBD1 matches 8 bases. This CDR3 is 15 amino acids long. Germline V lookup: CDR1 MNHNS, CDR2 SASEGT. V shed 6 bases, J shed 6 bases, and the junction held 9 bases outside the gene matches. The CDR3 DNA sequence: TGTGCCAGCAGAGCCAGGACAGGGTGGGATGAAAAACTGTTTTTT. Its translation is CASRARTGWDEKLFF.

The J gene is TRBJ2-1, the V gene TRBV5-1; 10 bases match TRBD2. Germline V CDR1 and CDR2: SGHRS, YFSETQ. J lost 4 bases, V lost 2 bases, and 3 bases had no gene match. This CDR3 region has 15 residues. CDR3 sequence (DNA): TGCGCCAGCAGCTTTCTAGCGGGGGAGTACAATGAGCAGTTCTTC. Its protein product is CASSFLAGEYNEQFF.

The CDR3 sequence: CASTPFRAGGYGYTF. CDR3 sequence (DNA): TGTGCCAGCACGCCTTTTCGGGCAGGGGGGTATGGCTACACCTTC. This rearrangement joins TRBV5-6 to TRBJ1-2; 7 bases line up with TRBD1. The CDR3 runs 15 residues. V was clipped by 6 bases and J by 5 bases; unmatched bases: 13. CDR1 and CDR2 from the germline V gene are SGHDT and YYEEEE.

The chain joins TRBV6-6 to TRBJ2-4, with TRBD2 matching 9 bases. CDR1 and CDR2 from the germline V gene are MNHNY and SVGAGI (reference sequence). Unmatched junction bases numbered 9, after V lost 8 bases and J lost 7 bases. The CDR3 has 14 amino acids. The CDR3 region is CASGPGGGANIQYF. DNA of the CDR3: TGTGCCAGCGGCCCGGGCGGGGGGGCGAACATTCAGTACTTC.

This clone was detected only a few times. The chain carries TRBV7-9 and TRBJ2-1; 9 bases match TRBD2. CDR3 length: 15 amino acids. V shed 4 bases and J 5 bases; nucleotides not matched to a gene: 6. The V gene's germline CDR1 is SEHNR and CDR2 FQNEAQ (reference sequence). The CDR3 DNA follows: TGTGCCAGCAGCTGGGTACTAGCGGGTCACAATGAGCAGTTCTTC. It yields the protein CASSWVLAGHNEQFF.

J is TRBJ1-1 and V is TRBV2, with TRBD1 matching 10 bases. V shed 0 bases, J shed 6 bases, and the junction held 16 bases outside the gene matches. The CDR3 runs 19 residues. The V gene's germline CDR1 is SNHLY and CDR2 FYNNEI. Here the CDR3 reads CASSEASRQGAREVPEAFF. CDR3 sequence (DNA): TGTGCCAGCAGTGAAGCGTCTAGACAGGGGGCGCGGGAAGTCCCTGAAGCTTTCTTT.

The chain uses TRBV21-1 and TRBJ1-2; TRBD1, the table's D call, lacks a check against the DNA. TRBV21-1 constitutes a pseudogene. The CDR3 runs 15 residues. CDR3 loop: CASSKGDRGFEGYTF. Written as DNA, the CDR3 is TGTGCCAGCAGCAAAGGGGACAGGGGTTTCGAGGGCTACACCTTC.

This clone was observed a few times. The chain carries TRBV6-1 and TRBJ1-2; 8 nucleotides agree with TRBD1. The germline V gene encodes CDR1 MNHNS and CDR2 SASEGT. The length of the CDR3 is 13 residues. The ends lost 4 bases at V and 7 bases at J; junction bases unmatched: 5. CDR3 coding DNA: TGTGCCAGCAGTGGCCAGGGGGCGGGTGGCTACACCTTC. It specifies CASSGQGAGGYTF.

In the case of this clone: This same CDR3 is encoded by further DNA sequences in the sample. This chain uses TRBV2 with TRBJ1-1, with D possibly being TRBD1 (5 bases). The CDR3 has 13 residues. Trimming stripped 6 bases from V and 1 base from J, with 9 bases between. The germline CDR1 and CDR2 sequences are SNHLY and FYNNEI. The DNA of the CDR3 is TGTGCCAGCAGCCGTCAGGGGAACACTGAAGCTTTCTTT. It specifies CASSRQGNTEAFF.

The chain employs TRBV10-3 and TRBJ1-1; perhaps TRBD1 as D (5 bases). The CDR3 runs 15 residues. Germline CDR1 reads ENHRY; CDR2 reads SYGVKD. V was clipped by 6 bases and J by 4 bases, with 18 bases between them. DNA for the CDR3: TGTGCCATCAGCGACCCCACAAGGGGTGGCACTGAAGCTTTCTTT. The encoded protein is CAISDPTRGGTEAFF.

The V and J genes are TRBV19 and TRBJ1-5, with TRBD1 identical over 8 bases. This CDR3 is built from 15 residues. CDR1 is LNHDA, CDR2 SQIVND, per germline (reference sequence). Losses at the gene ends were 3 bases for V and 7 bases for J; bases not matched to a gene: 8. The CDR3: CASSIWGQARQPQHF. The DNA for the CDR3 is TGTGCCAGTAGTATTTGGGGACAGGCGAGGCAGCCCCAGCATTTT.

This clone has more than one count but fewer than ten. The CDR3 is CASSVTPLNGGTDTQYF. The CDR3 bases are TGTGCCAGCAGCGTAACCCCCTTAAACGGGGGCACAGATACGCAGTATTTT. This chain uses TRBV9 with TRBJ2-3, with D possibly matching TRBD2 (5 bases). The CDR3 has 17 amino acids. CDR1 and CDR2 (germline): SGDLS, YYNGEE. Trimming shortened V by 1 base and J by 1 base, and 16 bases separated the two germline ends.

V is TRBV10-2 and J is TRBJ1-2; D unresolved. V was shortened by 1 base and J by 0 bases, with 9 bases between the two germline ends. The CDR3 has 15 amino acids. Germline loops: CDR1 WSHSY, CDR2 SAAADI. CDR3 loop: CASSEFSVTNYGYTF. The DNA for the CDR3 is TGCGCCAGCAGTGAGTTTTCAGTGACTAACTATGGCTACACCTTC.

The rearrangement uses TRBV9 and TRBJ1-1, with D perhaps matching TRBD1 (5 bases). The germline V gene has CDR1 SGDLS and CDR2 YYNGEE. Deletions cut 4 bases from V and 7 bases from J, with 14 bases between. CDR3 length: 13 amino acids. The CDR3 coding sequence is TGTGCCAGCAGCAGGGGTACTGGGGTTGAAGCTTTCTTT. Encoded protein: CASSRGTGVEAFF.

The J gene is TRBJ2-7, the V gene TRBV27, with D perhaps TRBD2 (5 bases). Trimming took 6 bases from V and 1 from J, leaving 19 bases between them. This CDR3 region has 16 residues. Germline V gives CDR1 MNHEY, CDR2 SMNVEV (reference sequence). CDR3 in amino acids: CASSPQIASASYEQYF. CDR3 DNA: TGTGCCAGCAGCCCCCAGATAGCGTCGGCTTCCTACGAGCAGTACTTC.

With regard to this clone: The same CDR3 arises from other DNA sequences in this sample as well. The chain carries TRBV2 and TRBJ1-2; no reliable D call. This CDR3 comprises 13 residues. The V end was cut by 2 bases, the J end by 5 bases, with 9 bases between. Germline V gives CDR1 SNHLY, CDR2 FYNNEI. DNA of the CDR3: TGTGCCAGCAGTGAAAGTACAGTGTATGGCTACACCTTC. Translating it yields CASSESTVYGYTF.

V and J are TRBV5-1 and TRBJ2-5; D is possibly TRBD2 (6 bases). CDR1 is SGHRS and CDR2 is YFSETQ in the germline V gene. V was pared by 0 bases and J by 1 base, with 10 bases between. The CDR3 extends over 15 amino acids. DNA for the CDR3: TGCGCCAGCAGCTTGGCCGACGGGGGCCAAGAGACCCAGTACTTC. The encoded protein is CASSLADGGQETQYF.

J is TRBJ2-3 and V is TRBV6-1; 10 nucleotides agree with TRBD2. The CDR3 spans 15 residues. Germline CDR1 reads MNHNS; CDR2 reads SASEGT. Losses at the gene ends were 6 bases for V and 2 bases for J; bases not matched to a gene: 5. CDR3 sequence: CASSLAGAYTDTQYF. The CDR3 nucleotides read TGTGCCAGCAGCCTAGCGGGGGCCTACACAGATACGCAGTATTTT.

This clone was observed a handful of times. This chain uses TRBV7-8 with TRBJ1-5; D gene unclear. Germline CDR1 reads SGHVS; CDR2 reads FQNEAQ. Deletions cut 0 bases from V and 6 bases from J, with 12 bases between. The CDR3 has 15 amino acids. The CDR3 loop reads CASSLAGRLGQPQHF. The CDR3 DNA follows: TGTGCCAGCAGCTTAGCGGGCCGGCTTGGTCAGCCCCAGCATTTT.

Comments on this clone: The same CDR3 is also encoded by other DNA sequences in this sample. The chain carries TRBV5-1 and TRBJ2-2; perhaps TRBD1 as D (5 bases). Between the trimmed V and J ends, which lost 7 bases and 4 bases, there was a span of 17 bases. This CDR3 contains 15 residues. Germline CDR1 reads SGHRS; CDR2 reads YFSETQ. CDR3: CASATGIRTTGELFF. The CDR3 coding sequence is TGCGCCAGCGCCACAGGAATAAGGACCACCGGGGAGCTGTTTTTT. Using reference TRBV5-1 and TRBJ2-2 for the parts outside the CDR3, the full variable domain is KAGVTQTPRYLIKTRGQQVTLSCSPISGHRSVSWYQQTPGQGLQFLFEYFSETQRNKGNFPGRFSGRQFSNSRSEMNVSTLELGDSALYLCASATGIRTTGELFFGEGSRLTVL.

This clone was seen a few times. A junction boundary mismatches the germline segment, possibly from a read error. The sample carries other DNA sequences with the same CDR3. As DNA, the CDR3 is TGTGCCAGCAGCTTGGAGGGGGGGGCGAATGGCTACACCTTC. Its protein is CASSLEGGANGYTF. The chain couples TRBV5-1 to TRBJ1-2; D might be TRBD1 (6 bases). The CDR3 is 14 residues long. Germline V CDR1 and CDR2: SGHRS, YFSETQ.

CDR3 DNA sequence: TGTGCCAGCAGCATGGGCGGGGGGGCCCGCGAGCAGTACTTC. Protein sequence: CASSMGGGAREQYF. This chain links TRBV11-2 with TRBJ2-7; 9 bases agree with TRBD2. The ends lost 5 bases at V and 6 bases at J; junction bases unmatched: 8. The germline CDR1 and CDR2 sequences are SGHAT and FQNNGV. This CDR3 has 14 amino acids.

This clone came up a few times. The genes are TRBV6-1 and TRBJ1-2; D is undetermined. The V and J ends lost 2 bases and 5 bases respectively, with 9 bases between them. Germline V CDR1 and CDR2: MNHNS, SASEGT. This CDR3 has 13 residues. Here the CDR3 reads CASSEFEPYGYTF. The CDR3 DNA is TGTGCCAGCAGTGAATTTGAGCCTTATGGCTACACCTTC.